The 21 T cell receptor beta chains below were found in one sample sequenced in a study of beta chain features in type 1 diabetes. Expressed TCRB transcripts got sequenced, as all isolated RNA was reverse transcribed. Clones were read by immunoSEQ multiplex PCR, and TCRdb kept only the in-frame ones, dropping some. The sample yields more than 300,000 clones, 10% to 15% seen once. Input material: naive CD4+ T cells from blood. These receptors were taken from a man younger than 30 in good health.

This clone was seen a few times. The CDR3 DNA sequence: TGTGCCAGCAGCTTTGGACAGGGCGTGGATACGCAGTATTTT. This gives the protein CASSFGQGVDTQYF. The V gene is TRBV7-3, the J gene TRBJ2-3, with 8 bases aligning to TRBD1. Trimming cost V 3 bases and J 6 bases; bases outside gene matches: 5. Germline V gene data show CDR1 as SGHTA and CDR2 as FQGTGA. This CDR3 is built from 14 residues.

This clone showed up just a few times. The V call is TRBV7-3, the J call TRBJ2-2, with D hard to call. The CDR3 sequence is 14 residues long. CDR1 and CDR2 from the germline V gene are SGHTA and FQGTGA. Trimming took off 1 base at V and 6 bases at J, with 9 bases between the two ends. The CDR3 nucleotides are TGTGCCAGCAGCTTAAAGAGTTCCTCCGGGGAGCTGTTTTTT. Amino acids: CASSLKSSSGELFF.

The chain carries TRBV30 and TRBJ2-2, with 8 bases fitting TRBD1. CDR1 is GTSNPN, CDR2 SVGIG, per germline (reference sequence). V lost 5 bases, J lost 4 bases, and 9 bases stayed unmatched. The CDR3 is 15 residues long. The CDR3: CAWGGMTGATGELFF. DNA for the CDR3: TGTGCCTGGGGTGGGATGACAGGGGCCACCGGGGAGCTGTTTTTT.

This chain links TRBV28 with TRBJ2-5, with 7 bases lining up with TRBD2. The CDR3 contains 14 residues. Losses at the gene ends were 6 bases for V and 5 bases for J; bases not matched to a gene: 9. The germline gives CDR1 MDHEN, CDR2 SYDVKM. The CDR3 protein is CASRFERGLETQYF. DNA of the CDR3: TGTGCCAGCAGGTTCGAGCGGGGTCTTGAGACCCAGTACTTC.

V and J are TRBV6-6 and TRBJ1-3; the D gene is possibly TRBD1 (6 bases). The V end lost 6 bases, the J end lost 2 bases, and 11 bases lay between the germline ends. CDR1 is MNHNY, CDR2 SVGAGI, per germline (reference sequence). This CDR3 contains 14 residues. CDR3 in DNA: TGTGCCAGCAGGGAGACAGGCACTGGAAACACCATATATTTT. This translates into CASRETGTGNTIYF.

The V call is TRBV5-1, the J call TRBJ2-3, with 10 bases matching TRBD2. Losses at the gene ends were 0 bases for V and 0 bases for J; bases not matched to a gene: 1. There are 16 residues in the CDR3. CDR1 SGHRS and CDR2 YFSETQ come from the germline V gene. The CDR3 DNA reads TGCGCCAGCAGCTTGGTACTAGCGGGGAGCACAGATACGCAGTATTTT. Residues: CASSLVLAGSTDTQYF. The full variable domain, in which reference TRBV5-1 and TRBJ2-3 provide the parts outside the CDR3, is KAGVTQTPRYLIKTRGQQVTLSCSPISGHRSVSWYQQTPGQGLQFLFEYFSETQRNKGNFPGRFSGRQFSNSRSEMNVSTLELGDSALYLCASSLVLAGSTDTQYFGPGTRLTVL.

Only a few counts were recorded for this clone. The gene calls are TRBV2 and TRBJ2-6; weak D call: TRBD1 (5 bases). The CDR3 runs 17 residues. The germline V gene has CDR1 SNHLY and CDR2 FYNNEI. V lost 6 bases and J 0 bases, leaving 15 bases between the germline ends. CDR3 sequence (DNA): TGTGCCAGCAGGCCCGACAGACCAGTCTCTGGGGCCAACGTCCTGACTTTC. Protein sequence: CASRPDRPVSGANVLTF.

This clone turned up a few times. The chain employs TRBV7-2 and TRBJ2-3; TRBD2 agrees at 7 bases. The CDR3 has 17 residues. Trimming removed 1 base from V and 0 bases from J; junction bases left unmatched: 7. Germline-derived CDR1 and CDR2 are SGHTA and FQGNSA. This chain's CDR3 is CASSLVSSGPSTDTQYF. The CDR3 bases are TGTGCCAGCAGCTTAGTCTCTAGCGGTCCTAGCACAGATACGCAGTATTTT. Filled out from reference TRBV7-2 and TRBJ2-3, the complete variable domain reads GAGVSQSPSNKVTEKGKDVELRCDPISGHTALYWYRQSLGQGLEFLIYFQGNSAPDKSGLPSDRFSAERTGGSVSTLTIQRTQQEDSAVYLCASSLVSSGPSTDTQYFGPGTRLTVL.

The chain combines TRBV6-5 with TRBJ2-5, with 7 bases identical to TRBD1. V was pared by 0 bases and J by 2 bases, with 6 bases of the junction left unmatched. CDR3 length: 16 residues. Germline-derived CDR1 and CDR2 are MNHEY and SVGAGI. This CDR3 reads CASSYSERTGQETQYF. The CDR3 coding sequence is TGTGCCAGCAGTTACTCGGAAAGGACAGGACAAGAGACCCAGTACTTC.

In this sample, this clone turned up a few times. The chain uses TRBV5-1 and TRBJ1-1; unclear D gene. This CDR3 region has 14 residues. V lost 0 bases to trimming and J lost 4 bases, with 10 bases between them. In germline, CDR1 is SGHRS, CDR2 YFSETQ. CDR3 loop: CASSLDGLTTEAFF. CDR3 nucleotides: TGCGCCAGCAGCTTGGACGGTTTAACCACTGAAGCTTTCTTT. The whole variable domain, filled in from reference TRBV5-1 and TRBJ1-1, reads KAGVTQTPRYLIKTRGQQVTLSCSPISGHRSVSWYQQTPGQGLQFLFEYFSETQRNKGNFPGRFSGRQFSNSRSEMNVSTLELGDSALYLCASSLDGLTTEAFFGQGTRLTVV.

J is TRBJ1-6 and V is TRBV5-4; perhaps TRBD1 as D (5 bases). V shed 4 bases and J shed 10 bases, with 15 bases lying between them. Germline V gene data show CDR1 as SGHNT and CDR2 as YYREEE (reference sequence). This CDR3 contains 14 residues. DNA of the CDR3: TGTGCCAGCAGCCTGGGGACTGCCATCTCACCCCTCCACTTT. Protein product: CASSLGTAISPLHF.

This clone has just a few counts. The V call is TRBV7-2, the J call TRBJ2-7, with 7 bases identical to TRBD1. With 4 bases clipped from V and 4 bases from J, the junction kept 10 bases outside the gene matches. In germline, CDR1 is SGHTA, CDR2 FQGNSA. This CDR3 spans 15 amino acids. CDR3 residues: CASSSPLGQRYEQYF. CDR3 nucleotide sequence: TGTGCCAGCAGCTCCCCGTTGGGACAGCGGTACGAGCAGTACTTC.

The V gene is TRBV30, the J gene TRBJ2-7; 7 bases are a match to TRBD1. The CDR3 totals 13 residues. Germline V gives CDR1 GTSNPN, CDR2 SVGIG (reference sequence). V shed 5 bases, J shed 2 bases, and the junction held 6 bases outside the gene matches. The CDR3 sequence is CAWGRGTAYEQYF. DNA for the CDR3: TGTGCCTGGGGTAGGGGGACAGCCTACGAGCAGTACTTC.

V and J are TRBV29-1 and TRBJ2-1; the D gene is possibly TRBD2 (6 bases). This CDR3 is 13 amino acids long. From germline, CDR1 is SQVTM and CDR2 ANQGSEA. Trimming cost V 5 bases and J 7 bases, with 15 bases left between them. The CDR3 loop reads CSVHPFGGNEQFF. The CDR3 DNA is TGCAGCGTTCATCCCTTCGGGGGAAATGAGCAGTTCTTC.

The table lists this clone with a few counts. V is TRBV7-8 and J is TRBJ1-1; tentatively, D is TRBD1 (5 bases). CDR1 and CDR2 (germline): SGHVS, FQNEAQ. The CDR3 totals 14 residues. Trimming removed 5 bases from V and 4 bases from J, with 14 bases in between. The CDR3 is CASSPAGGSTEAFF. The CDR3 DNA follows: TGTGCCAGCAGCCCCGCCGGGGGGAGCACTGAAGCTTTCTTT.

This clone has just a few counts. The rearrangement links TRBV7-8 to TRBJ2-2, with a possible D match to TRBD1 (5 bases). CDR1 SGHVS and CDR2 FQNEAQ come from the germline V gene. Trimming took 5 bases from V and 0 from J, leaving 13 bases between them. The CDR3 length is 16 residues. This CDR3 reads CASSRRRTSNTGELFF. CDR3 nucleotides: TGTGCCAGCAGCCGGAGACGGACATCGAACACCGGGGAGCTGTTTTTT.

The CDR3: CASSYLASEDEQFF. The CDR3 nucleotides are TGTGCCAGCAGTTACTTAGCTTCTGAAGATGAGCAGTTCTTC. The J gene is TRBJ2-1, the V gene TRBV6-6; no definite D call. The V gene lost 1 base and the J gene lost 8 bases, with 12 bases spanning the gap. Germline lookup yields CDR1 MNHNY and CDR2 SVGAGI (reference sequence). CDR3 length: 14 amino acids.

In this sample, this clone turned up a few times. The J gene is TRBJ1-5, the V gene TRBV19; weak D call: TRBD1 (5 bases). The CDR3 consists of 14 residues. Trimming removed 1 base from V and 4 bases from J, with 8 bases in between. Germline values: CDR1 LNHDA, CDR2 SQIVND (reference sequence). The chain's CDR3 is CASSIARQNQPQHF. CDR3 DNA: TGTGCCAGTAGTATAGCTCGACAGAATCAGCCCCAGCATTTT.

This clone has only a few counts. The rearrangement links TRBV11-3 to TRBJ2-5, with D perhaps TRBD2 (6 bases). In germline, CDR1 is SGHNT, CDR2 YENEEA. Trimming pared 5 bases from V and 0 bases from J, leaving 13 bases between. This CDR3 spans 15 amino acids. CDR3 in DNA: TGTGCCAGCAGCGATCCCCGGGACTACCAAGAGACCCAGTACTTC. Its protein product is CASSDPRDYQETQYF.

This clone was observed a handful of times. The V gene is TRBV30, the J gene TRBJ2-5, with D possibly TRBD1 on 6 matching bases. This CDR3 region has 12 residues. Germline assignment: CDR1 GTSNPN and CDR2 SVGIG (reference sequence). V lost 4 bases to trimming and J lost 4 bases, with 10 bases between them. CDR3 sequence: CAWTGDGETQYF. In DNA, the CDR3 is TGTGCCTGGACAGGGGACGGAGAGACCCAGTACTTC.

The J gene is TRBJ2-1, the V gene TRBV20-1, with a tentative D call TRBD2 (5 bases). V dropped 4 bases and J dropped 10 bases, with 11 bases sitting between them. The CDR3 runs 11 residues. Germline V gene lookup returns CDR1 DFQATT and CDR2 SNEGSKA (reference sequence). CDR3 amino acids: CSATLAAEQFF. The CDR3 DNA sequence: TGCAGTGCTACGCTAGCAGCGGAGCAGTTCTTC.